This TCR beta chain was recorded in a study of blood T cell repertoires in COVID-19. CDR3 length: 14 residues. The V gene lost 0 bases and the J gene lost 8 bases, with 13 bases spanning the gap. Germline V gives CDR1 MGHRA, CDR2 YSYEKL. How the authors handled the data: By means of reference gene primer amplification, nucleated cell counts were estimated. Sequencing used immunoSEQ multiplex PCR; TCRdb keeps in-frame clones, though not all of them. The V and J calls and clone size were taken over from that table, and D and trimming were inferred from the DNA. The repertoire has 100,000 to 120,000 clones, about 72% of them found once; the top ten carry around 8%.

The source is a woman aged 55-69 years with acute or convalescent COVID-19. The chain couples TRBV4-1 to TRBJ1-2, with a weak D call TRBD1 (6 bases). The sequencing sample was made of peripheral blood. DNA for the CDR3: TGCGCCAGCAGCCAAGATTTGCAGGGGATAGGCTACACCTTC. It is translated as CASSQDLQGIGYTF.